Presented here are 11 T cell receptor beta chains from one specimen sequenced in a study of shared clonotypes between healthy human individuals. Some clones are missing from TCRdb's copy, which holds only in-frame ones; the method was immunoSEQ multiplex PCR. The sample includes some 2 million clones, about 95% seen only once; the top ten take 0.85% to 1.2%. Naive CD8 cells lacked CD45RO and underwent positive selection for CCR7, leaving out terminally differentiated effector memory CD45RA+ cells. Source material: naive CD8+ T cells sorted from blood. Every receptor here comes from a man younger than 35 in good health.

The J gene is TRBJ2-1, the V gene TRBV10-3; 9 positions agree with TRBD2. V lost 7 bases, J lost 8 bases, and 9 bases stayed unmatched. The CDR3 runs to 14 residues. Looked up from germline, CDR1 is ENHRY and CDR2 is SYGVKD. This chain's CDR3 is CAITRRAGGDEQFF. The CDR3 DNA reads TGTGCCATCACCCGCCGTGCGGGAGGGGATGAGCAGTTCTTC.

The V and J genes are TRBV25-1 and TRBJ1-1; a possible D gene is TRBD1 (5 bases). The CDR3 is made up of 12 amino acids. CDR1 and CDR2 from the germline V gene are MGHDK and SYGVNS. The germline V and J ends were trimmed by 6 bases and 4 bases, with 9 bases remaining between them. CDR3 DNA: TGTGCCAGCAGCCAGGGTTTCACTGAAGCTTTCTTT. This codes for CASSQGFTEAFF.

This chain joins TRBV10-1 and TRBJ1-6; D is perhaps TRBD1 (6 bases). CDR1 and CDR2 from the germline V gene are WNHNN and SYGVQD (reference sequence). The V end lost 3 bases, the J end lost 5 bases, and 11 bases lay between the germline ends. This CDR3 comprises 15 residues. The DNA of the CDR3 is TGCGCCAGCAGTGAAACGACAGGCAATAATTCACCCCTCCACTTT. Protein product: CASSETTGNNSPLHF.

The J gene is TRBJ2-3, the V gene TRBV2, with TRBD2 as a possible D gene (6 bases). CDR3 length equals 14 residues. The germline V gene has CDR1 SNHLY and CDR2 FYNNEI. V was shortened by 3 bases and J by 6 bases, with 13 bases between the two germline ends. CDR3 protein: CASSEEGEGDTQYF. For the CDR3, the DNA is TGTGCCAGCAGTGAGGAGGGAGAAGGGGATACGCAGTATTTT.

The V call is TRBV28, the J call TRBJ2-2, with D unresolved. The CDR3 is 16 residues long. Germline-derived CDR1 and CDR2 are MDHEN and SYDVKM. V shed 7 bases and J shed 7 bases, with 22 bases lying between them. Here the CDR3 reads CASNCQEPDTFGELFF. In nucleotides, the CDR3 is TGTGCCAGCAACTGTCAGGAACCAGACACTTTCGGGGAGCTGTTTTTT.

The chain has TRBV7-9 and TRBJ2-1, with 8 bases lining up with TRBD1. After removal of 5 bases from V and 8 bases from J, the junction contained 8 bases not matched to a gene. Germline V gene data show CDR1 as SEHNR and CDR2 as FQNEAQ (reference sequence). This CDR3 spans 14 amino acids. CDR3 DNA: TGTGCCAGCAGCACAATCGGGACAGGTGATGAGCAGTTCTTC. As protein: CASSTIGTGDEQFF.

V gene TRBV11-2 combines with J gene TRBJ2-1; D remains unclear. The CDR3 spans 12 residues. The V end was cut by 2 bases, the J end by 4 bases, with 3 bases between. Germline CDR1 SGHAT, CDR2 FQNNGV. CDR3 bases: TGTGCCAGCAGCTTAAAGTACAATGAGCAGTTCTTC. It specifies CASSLKYNEQFF.

Written as DNA, the CDR3 is TGTGCCAGCAGCTTGGGGGGGACTTTAGATGAGCAGTTCTTC. This gives the protein CASSLGGTLDEQFF. This chain links TRBV5-6 with TRBJ2-1, with D possibly being TRBD2 (6 bases). The germline V gene has CDR1 SGHDT and CDR2 YYEEEE. This CDR3 contains 14 residues. Trimming removed 0 bases from V and 8 bases from J, with 12 bases in between.

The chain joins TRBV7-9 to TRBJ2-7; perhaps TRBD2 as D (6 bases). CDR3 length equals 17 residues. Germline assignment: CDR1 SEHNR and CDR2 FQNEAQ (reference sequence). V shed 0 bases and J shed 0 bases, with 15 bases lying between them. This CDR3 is CASSLASGGVSSYEQYF. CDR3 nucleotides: TGTGCCAGCAGCTTAGCGTCCGGAGGGGTGAGCTCCTACGAGCAGTACTTC. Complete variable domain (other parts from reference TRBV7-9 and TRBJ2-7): DTGVSQNPRHKITKRGQNVTFRCDPISEHNRLYWYRQTLGQGPEFLTYFQNEAQLEKSRLLSDRFSAERPKGSFSTLEIQRTEQGDSAMYLCASSLASGGVSSYEQYFGPGTRLTVT.

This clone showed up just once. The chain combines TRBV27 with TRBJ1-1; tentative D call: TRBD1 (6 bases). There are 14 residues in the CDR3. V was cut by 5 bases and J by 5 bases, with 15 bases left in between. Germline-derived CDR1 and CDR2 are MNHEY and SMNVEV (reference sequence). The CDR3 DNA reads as TGTGCCAGCAGTCCCGAACAGGGTTGGACTGAAGCTTTCTTT. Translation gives CASSPEQGWTEAFF.

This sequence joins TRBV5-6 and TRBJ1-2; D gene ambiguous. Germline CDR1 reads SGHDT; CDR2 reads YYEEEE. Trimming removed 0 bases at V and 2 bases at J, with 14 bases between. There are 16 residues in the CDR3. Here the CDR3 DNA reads TGTGCCAGCAGCTTGGCGGTTTTAAATGGGAACTATGGCTACACCTTC. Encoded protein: CASSLAVLNGNYGYTF.